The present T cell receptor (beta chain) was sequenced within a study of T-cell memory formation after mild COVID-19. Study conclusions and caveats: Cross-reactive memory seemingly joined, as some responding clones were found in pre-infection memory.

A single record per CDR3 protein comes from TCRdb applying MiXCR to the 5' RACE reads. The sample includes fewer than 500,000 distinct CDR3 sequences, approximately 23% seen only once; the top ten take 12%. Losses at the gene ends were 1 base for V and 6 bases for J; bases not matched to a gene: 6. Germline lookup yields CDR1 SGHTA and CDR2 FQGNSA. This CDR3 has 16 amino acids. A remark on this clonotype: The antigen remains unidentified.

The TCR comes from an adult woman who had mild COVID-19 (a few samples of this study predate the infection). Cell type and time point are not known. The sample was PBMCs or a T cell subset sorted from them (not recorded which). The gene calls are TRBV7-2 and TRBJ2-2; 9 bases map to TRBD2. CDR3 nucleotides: TGTGCCAGCAGCTTAGTTGTGCCTAGCGGGGCCGGGGAGCTGTTTTTT. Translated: CASSLVVPSGAGELFF.